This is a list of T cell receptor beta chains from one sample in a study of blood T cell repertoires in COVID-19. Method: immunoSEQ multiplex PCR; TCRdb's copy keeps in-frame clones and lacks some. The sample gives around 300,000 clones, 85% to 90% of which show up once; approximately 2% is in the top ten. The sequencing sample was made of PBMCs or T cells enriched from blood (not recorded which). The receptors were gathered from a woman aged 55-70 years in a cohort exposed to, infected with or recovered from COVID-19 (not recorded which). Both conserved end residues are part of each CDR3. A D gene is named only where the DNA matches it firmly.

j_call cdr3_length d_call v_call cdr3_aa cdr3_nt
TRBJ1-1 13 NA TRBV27 CASSLPGTTEAFF TGTGCCAGCAGTTTGCCGGGAACGACTGAAGCTTTCTTT
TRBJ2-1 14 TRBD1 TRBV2 CASLWDRAGNEQFF TGTGCCAGCTTGTGGGACAGGGCGGGCAATGAGCAGTTCTTC
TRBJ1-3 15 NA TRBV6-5 CASSYVSTSGNTIYF TGTGCCAGCAGTTATGTGAGCACCTCTGGAAACACCATATATTTT
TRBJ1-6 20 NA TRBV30 CAWSAEPHGLRSSYNSPLHF TGTGCCTGGAGTGCCGAGCCCCACGGACTTAGGAGCTCCTATAATTCACCCCTCCACTTT
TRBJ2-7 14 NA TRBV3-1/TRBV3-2 CASSQAKGMHEQYF TGTGCCAGCAGCCAAGCGAAGGGGATGCACGAGCAGTACTTC
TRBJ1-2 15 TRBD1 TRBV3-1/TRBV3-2 CASSFRGQGAKGYTF TGTGCCAGCAGCTTCCGAGGGCAGGGGGCTAAAGGCTACACCTTC
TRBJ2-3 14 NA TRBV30 CAWRGRVRTDTQYF TGTGCCTGGAGAGGCCGGGTTCGCACAGATACGCAGTATTTT
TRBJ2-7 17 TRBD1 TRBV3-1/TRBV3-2 CASSQEGSGRGSYEQYF TGTGCCAGCAGCCAAGAAGGGTCCGGCAGGGGGTCCTACGAGCAGTACTTC
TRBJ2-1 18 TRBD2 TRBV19 CASSIALRTAGAYNEQFF TGTGCCAGTAGTATAGCCCTTAGGACAGCGGGAGCATACAATGAGCAGTTCTTC
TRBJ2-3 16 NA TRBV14 CASSQGLGTSTDTQYF TGTGCCAGCAGCCAAGGACTAGGGACTAGCACAGATACGCAGTATTTT
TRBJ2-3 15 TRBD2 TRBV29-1 CSVEIGLADTDTQYF TGCAGCGTTGAAATCGGGCTAGCGGACACAGATACGCAGTATTTT
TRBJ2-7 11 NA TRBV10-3 CAISTTYEQYF TGTGCCATCAGTACTACCTACGAGCAGTACTTC
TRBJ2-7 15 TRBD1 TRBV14 CASSLPRDSSYEQYF TGTGCCAGCAGCCTGCCCAGGGACAGCTCCTACGAGCAGTACTTC